Listed below are T cell receptor beta chains from one sample, sequenced in a study of technical replicates of blood from several donors. This table comes from immunoSEQ multiplex PCR, and its TCRdb copy is limited to in-frame clones, with some not included. This sample yields just under 85,000 clones, of which over 85% are seen a single time; more than 0.2% belongs to the top ten. The sample taken for sequencing was T cells isolated from PBMCs. The origin of the receptors is a human donor in good health. Each CDR3 is given with its conserved first and last residue. The D gene is left open where the match is weak. Size is omitted from some rows. Given values are once, few, many or a class for expanded clones.

v_call: TRBV4-1
clone_size: -
j_call: TRBJ2-7
d_call: TRBD2
cdr3_aa: CASSRIFIAGGDEQYF
cdr3_nt: TGCGCCAGCAGCCGAATTTTTATAGCGGGAGGGGACGAGCAGTACTTC

v_call: TRBV7-8
clone_size: -
j_call: TRBJ2-7
d_call: TRBD2
cdr3_aa: CASSPSGTSYEQYF
cdr3_nt: TGTGCCAGCAGCCCTAGCGGGACTTCTTACGAGCAGTACTTC

v_call: TRBV21-1
clone_size: -
j_call: TRBJ2-3
d_call: -
cdr3_aa: CASSKATGAGGSTDTQYF
cdr3_nt: TGTGCCAGCAGCAAAGCCACAGGGGCAGGGGGTAGCACAGATACGCAGTATTTT

v_call: TRBV30
clone_size: -
j_call: TRBJ1-2
d_call: TRBD1
cdr3_aa: CAWNRGRLYGYTF
cdr3_nt: TGTGCCTGGAACAGGGGGCGGCTCTATGGCTACACCTTC

v_call: TRBV4-1
clone_size: -
j_call: TRBJ2-1
d_call: -
cdr3_aa: CASSQDDGQYNEQFF
cdr3_nt: TGCGCCAGCAGCCAAGACGACGGACAATACAATGAGCAGTTCTTC

v_call: TRBV29-1
clone_size: -
j_call: TRBJ1-3
d_call: TRBD1
cdr3_aa: CSVERWTGPSGNTIYF
cdr3_nt: TGCAGCGTCGAGCGGTGGACAGGGCCTTCTGGAAACACCATATATTTT

v_call: TRBV25-1
clone_size: -
j_call: TRBJ2-3
d_call: TRBD2
cdr3_aa: CASRLAGVSDTQYF
cdr3_nt: TGTGCCAGCAGACTAGCGGGAGTATCAGATACGCAGTATTTT

v_call: TRBV5-4
clone_size: -
j_call: TRBJ2-3
d_call: -
cdr3_aa: CASSRAGTDTQYF
cdr3_nt: TGTGCCAGCAGCCGTGCAGGCACCGATACGCAGTATTTT

v_call: TRBV7-3
clone_size: once
j_call: TRBJ1-2
d_call: TRBD1
cdr3_aa: CASSLTGTGEYGYTF
cdr3_nt: TGTGCCAGCAGCTTAACGGGGACAGGGGAGTATGGCTACACCTTC

v_call: TRBV5-5
clone_size: few
j_call: TRBJ2-1
d_call: TRBD1
cdr3_aa: CASSFPGRGNYNEQFF
cdr3_nt: TGTGCCAGCAGCTTCCCGGGCAGGGGGAATTACAATGAGCAGTTCTTC

v_call: TRBV19
clone_size: once
j_call: TRBJ1-6
d_call: -
cdr3_aa: CASRYRAPNNSPLHF
cdr3_nt: TGTGCCAGTAGGTACAGGGCACCCAATAATTCACCCCTCCACTTT

v_call: TRBV10-2
clone_size: once
j_call: TRBJ2-7
d_call: TRBD1
cdr3_aa: CASSETGDNEQYF
cdr3_nt: TGCGCGAGCAGTGAGACAGGGGACAACGAGCAGTACTTC

v_call: TRBV1
clone_size: -
j_call: TRBJ2-1
d_call: -
cdr3_aa: CTSSQEDSVSYNEQFF
cdr3_nt: TGCACCAGCAGCCAGGAGGATAGTGTATCATACAATGAGCAGTTCTTC

v_call: TRBV19
clone_size: -
j_call: TRBJ1-6
d_call: -
cdr3_aa: CASSIDRGVKDSPLHF
cdr3_nt: TGTGCCAGTAGTATTGACCGGGGGGTTAAGGATTCACCCCTCCACTTT

v_call: TRBV7-9
clone_size: once
j_call: TRBJ2-7
d_call: -
cdr3_aa: CASNPDSNYEQYF
cdr3_nt: TGTGCCAGCAATCCCGACAGCAACTACGAGCAGTACTTC

v_call: TRBV6-5
clone_size: -
j_call: TRBJ1-2
d_call: -
cdr3_aa: CASSYSAGRGHGYTF
cdr3_nt: TGTGCCAGCAGTTACTCCGCTGGCAGGGGCCATGGCTACACCTTC